In this sample, the clone carrying this T cell receptor beta chain turned up a few times. The data belong to a study of T-cell reconstitution after alpha-beta-depleted transplantation in children. The junction had 12 bases not matched to a gene; V was cut back by 3 bases and J by 5 bases. The CDR3 sequence is 16 residues long. Per germline, CDR1 SGHRS and CDR2 YFSETQ. Preparation of the TCRbeta library involved a method that used unique molecular identifiers. TCRdb ran MiXCR on the PCR reads and lists one entry per CDR3 protein. Of about 270,000 distinct CDR3 sequences detected, around 9.6% appear once; the ten largest clones hold around 10%.

This sequence originates from a human donor who donated a stem cell graft to a child with SCID. V is TRBV5-1 and J is TRBJ2-7; 9 bases are a match to TRBD1. The sequencing here drew on PBMCs from the stem cell graft donor, taken from the stem cell graft. The CDR3 nucleotides are TGCGCCAGCAGCTCCCCTGAGGGACAGGGTAATAACGAGCAGTACTTC. This translates into CASSSPEGQGNNEQYF.